The 22 T cell receptor beta chains given below trace back to one sample, sequenced in a study of Ad26.COV2.S vaccination and SARS-CoV-2 variants. Treatment given: about 20 received Ad26.COV2.S at low or high dose, single or two shots; roughly five received placebo; per-sample allocation not given. Material that was analyzed had been drawn on day 63 after the first vaccine or placebo injection. Generated by immunoSEQ multiplex PCR, the TCRdb table keeps only in-frame clones and is missing some. There are about 480,000 clones in the sample; around 88% occur only once, and 9.5% to 15% lies in the top ten. The sample here was peripheral blood, taken in a trial of Ad26.COV2.S vaccine versus placebo. The receptors were gathered from a person aged 18-65 years who received the Ad26.COV2.S COVID-19 vaccine or a placebo.

The chain links TRBV2 to TRBJ2-2, with a weak D call TRBD1 (6 bases). V was cut by 6 bases and J by 1 base, with 12 bases left in between. CDR3 size: 15 residues. Germline-derived CDR1 and CDR2 are SNHLY and FYNNEI. The CDR3 coding sequence is TGTGCCAGCAGGGGTCTACAGGGGAACACCGGGGAGCTGTTTTTT. Amino acids: CASRGLQGNTGELFF.

This chain connects TRBV3-1 (or the pseudogene TRBV3-2) to TRBJ1-1, with D perhaps TRBD1 (5 bases). The CDR3 has 12 residues. Germline values: CDR1 LGHDT, CDR2 YNNKEL (reference sequence). V lost 5 bases and J 9 bases, leaving 13 bases between the germline ends. In DNA, the CDR3 is TGTGCCAGCAGCTTCAGGGACCTCCAAGCTTTCTTT. Translating gives CASSFRDLQAFF.

The rearrangement uses TRBV13 and TRBJ1-2, with D unresolved. The CDR3 spans 13 residues. CDR1 is PRHDT, CDR2 FYEKMQ, per germline (reference sequence). V gave up 0 bases and J gave up 2 bases, with 4 bases separating them. The CDR3: CASSLGGNYGYTF. The CDR3 DNA is TGTGCCAGCAGCTTAGGGGGAAACTATGGCTACACCTTC.

V gene TRBV21-1 combines with J gene TRBJ2-3; TRBD1, as called in the table, went unchecked against the DNA. TRBV21-1 represents a pseudogene. The CDR3 spans 11 residues. CDR3: CASGSTDTQYF. CDR3 DNA: TGTGCCAGCGGCAGCACAGATACGCAGTATTTT.

DNA for the CDR3: TGCGCCAGCAGATTAGGGACCTTCTCCTACAATGAGCAGTTCTTC. The encoded protein is CASRLGTFSYNEQFF. This chain connects TRBV5-1 to TRBJ2-1; the D gene could be TRBD1 or TRBD2 (5 bases each). CDR3 length: 15 residues. Germline V gene data show CDR1 as SGHRS and CDR2 as YFSETQ. Trimming left V 5 bases short and J 0 bases short, with 12 bases between.

The chain has TRBV9 and TRBJ1-1; no definite D call. Trimming cost V 0 bases and J 0 bases, with 9 bases left between them. Germline V gene sequence: CDR1 SGDLS, CDR2 YYNGEE. CDR3 length: 15 amino acids. Here the CDR3 DNA reads TGTGCCAGCAGCGTAGGCCGGGCACTGAACACTGAAGCTTTCTTT. The encoded protein is CASSVGRALNTEAFF.

This clone was counted a few times. This rearrangement joins TRBV28 to TRBJ1-5, with 9 nucleotides matching TRBD1. The germline gives CDR1 MDHEN, CDR2 SYDVKM. Trimming removed 4 bases from V and 6 bases from J; junction bases left unmatched: 10. The CDR3 has 16 residues. The CDR3 bases are TGTGCCAGCAGTTCCAAACAGGGGGCGCGTGCTCAGCCCCAGCATTTT. This codes for CASSSKQGARAQPQHF.

The J gene is TRBJ2-3, the V gene TRBV7-2; the match to TRBD2 covers 15 bases. V gave up 3 bases and J gave up 5 bases; unmatched junction bases: 9. The germline CDR1 and CDR2 sequences are SGHTA and FQGNSA. CDR3 length equals 18 residues. In nucleotides, the CDR3 is TGTGCCAGCAGCTTGGCAGGACTAGCGGGAGGGCTGGTAGATACGCAGTATTTT. The encoded protein is CASSLAGLAGGLVDTQYF.

The V gene is TRBV5-1, the J gene TRBJ2-3, with 7 bases fitting TRBD1. From germline, CDR1 is SGHRS and CDR2 YFSETQ. After removal of 4 bases from V and 6 bases from J, the junction contained 8 bases not matched to a gene. This CDR3 has 14 residues. The CDR3 reads CASSMTGSTDTQYF. DNA for the CDR3: TGCGCCAGCAGCATGACAGGGAGTACGGATACGCAGTATTTT.

The chain couples TRBV2 to TRBJ2-1; D unclear. Germline assignment: CDR1 SNHLY and CDR2 FYNNEI. Trimming removed 1 base from V and 2 bases from J, with 12 bases in between. The CDR3 runs to 16 residues. This chain's CDR3 is CASSEGERATYNEQFF. The CDR3 nucleotides read TGTGCCAGCAGTGAAGGGGAACGCGCGACCTACAATGAGCAGTTCTTC.

The chain has TRBV15 and TRBJ2-3; possibly TRBD2 for D (6 bases). This CDR3 is built from 15 residues. Germline lookup yields CDR1 LNHNV and CDR2 YYDKDF (reference sequence). V shed 1 base and J shed 3 bases, with 11 bases lying between them. The CDR3 DNA reads as TGTGCCACCAGCAGAGGGGGGGAACCAACAGATACGCAGTATTTT. Its protein product is CATSRGGEPTDTQYF.

The rearrangement links TRBV11-1 to TRBJ2-1, with D possibly being TRBD2 (5 bases). Germline loops: CDR1 SGHAT, CDR2 FQDESV (reference sequence). With 3 bases removed from V and 2 bases from J, the gap between germline ends came to 11 bases. The CDR3 length is 15 residues. The CDR3, as DNA: TGTGCCAGCAGCTTTATTAGCGCTACCTACAATGAGCAGTTCTTC. Translated, it gives CASSFISATYNEQFF.

V gene TRBV7-9 combines with J gene TRBJ1-2; 9 bases match TRBD1. V shed 4 bases, J shed 11 bases, and the junction held 5 bases outside the gene matches. The CDR3 consists of 12 residues. Germline loops: CDR1 SEHNR, CDR2 FQNEAQ (reference sequence). The CDR3 region is CASSSGQGRYTF. The CDR3 DNA is TGTGCCAGCAGCTCCGGACAGGGGCGATACACCTTC.

The chain carries TRBV7-2 and TRBJ1-2, with 9 bases identical to TRBD1. V lost 5 bases to trimming and J lost 5 bases; unmatched junction nucleotides: 6. CDR3 length: 14 residues. Looked up from germline, CDR1 is SGHTA and CDR2 is FQGNSA. The CDR3 loop is CASSAGTGWYGYTF. The CDR3 DNA sequence: TGTGCCAGCAGCGCCGGGACAGGGTGGTATGGCTACACCTTC.

V is TRBV7-3 and J is TRBJ2-1; 10 bases line up with TRBD2. CDR1 and CDR2 from the germline V gene are SGHTA and FQGTGA. J was trimmed by 6 bases and V by 6 bases; bases with no gene match: 8. CDR3 length: 15 residues. The CDR3 DNA reads TGTGCCAGCAGTAAACAAGCGGGAGGGGGCAATGAGCAGTTCTTC. Translated, it gives CASSKQAGGGNEQFF.

This chain joins TRBV9 and TRBJ1-2; 8 nucleotides line up with TRBD1. V lost 6 bases, J lost 6 bases, and 7 bases stayed unmatched. This CDR3 has 13 residues. Per the germline V gene, CDR1 is SGDLS and CDR2 is YYNGEE. CDR3 amino acids: CASTRSGGDGYTF. For the CDR3, the DNA is TGTGCCAGCACCCGGTCAGGGGGCGATGGCTACACCTTC. Together with reference TRBV9 and TRBJ1-2, the CDR3 gives the full variable domain: DSGVTQTPKHLITATGQRVTLRCSPRSGDLSVYWYQQSLDQGLQFLIQYYNGEERAKGNILERFSAQQFPDLHSELNLSSLELGDSALYFCASTRSGGDGYTFGSGTRLTVV.

The chain carries TRBV6-5 and TRBJ2-7; maybe TRBD1 (5 bases). Between the trimmed V and J ends, which lost 5 bases and 3 bases, there was a span of 14 bases. Germline CDR1 MNHEY, CDR2 SVGAGI. The CDR3 totals 14 residues. The CDR3 region has the DNA TGTGCCAGCAGTAGAACAGGAGTCGGCTACGAGCAGTACTTC. It codes for CASSRTGVGYEQYF.

This clone was counted a single time. The CDR3 sequence is CASKPGLTYNEQFF. CDR3 in DNA: TGTGCCAGCAAACCGGGACTAACCTACAATGAGCAGTTCTTC. V and J are TRBV7-2 and TRBJ2-1, with 7 nucleotides matching TRBD2. From germline, CDR1 is SGHTA and CDR2 FQGNSA. V shed 7 bases, J shed 2 bases, and the junction held 5 bases outside the gene matches. This CDR3 has 14 amino acids.

The chain employs TRBV24-1 and TRBJ1-1; D is unresolved. This CDR3 is built from 13 residues. Germline CDR1 is KGHDR and CDR2 is SFDVKD. V was cut by 4 bases and J by 8 bases, with 13 bases left in between. CDR3 in amino acids: CATSDPSTAEAFF. Written as DNA, the CDR3 is TGTGCCACCAGTGACCCCTCAACGGCCGAAGCTTTCTTT.

The genes are TRBV4-3 and TRBJ1-2, with unresolved D. Deletions cut 2 bases from V and 3 bases from J, with 13 bases between. Per the germline V gene, CDR1 is LGHNA and CDR2 is YSLEER. The CDR3 totals 15 residues. The CDR3 bases are TGCGCCAGCAGCCAAAACATTGCCCGCGACTATGGCTACACCTTC. Translating it yields CASSQNIARDYGYTF.

The chain joins TRBV6-2 or TRBV6-3 to TRBJ2-1; D gene unclear. The CDR3 contains 14 residues. V lost 3 bases and J lost 7, with 13 bases in between. Germline-derived CDR1 and CDR2 are MNHEY and SVGEGT. The CDR3 DNA reads TGTGCCAGCAGTTATTGGGTCGGGCCAAATGAGCAGTTCTTC. Its protein product is CASSYWVGPNEQFF.

V usage is TRBV7-9 and J usage is TRBJ2-1; 7 bases match TRBD2. Losses at the gene ends were 0 bases for V and 5 bases for J; bases not matched to a gene: 1. This CDR3 has 14 residues. Germline loops: CDR1 SEHNR, CDR2 FQNEAQ (reference sequence). CDR3 amino acids: CASSLAGLNNEQFF. In nucleotides, the CDR3 is TGTGCCAGCAGCTTAGCGGGACTAAACAATGAGCAGTTCTTC.